This TCR beta chain was sequenced during a study of T cells after yellow fever vaccination (dated by TCRdb to 2018 to 2020). Background for the entire study: The SMART-Seq v4 Ultra Low Input RNA kit was used to prepare libraries from fractions with low cell numbers. Bulk TCR alpha and beta repertoires were sequenced longitudinally to track T-cell clones before and after primary and booster YFV17D yellow fever vaccination. Two healthy male donors made up the cohort, one aged 18 to 30 years and the other aged 30 to 40 years. Bulk PBMC replicates and cell subsets were isolated from blood drawn at multiple timepoints before and after both primary and secondary immunization. Study-level results and caveats: Because the study included only a couple of donors, the extent to which the findings can be generalized is limited. Computational filtering was needed because FACS-sorted repertoires could contain abundant contaminating clonotypes from the bulk population. After the booster, most clones that had expanded after primary vaccination were detected again (roughly 95% of CD4 and about 88% of CD8), suggesting broad maintenance of memory. The secondary T-cell response was found to be weaker but faster than the primary response, with a peak reached on day 5 rather than on day 15. A small share of clonotypes was detected in both CD4 and CD8 compartments, with the overlap likely arising from convergent recombination.

Synthesis of TCR cDNA relied on 5'RACE template switching, a step that introduced a universal primer site along with unique molecular identifiers. cDNA synthesis was primed from both the TCR alpha and TCR beta constant segments. Library amplification used two PCR steps, and the second PCR step added sample barcodes and sequencing adapters. Sequencing of libraries was done on Illumina HiSeq 2500 (2x100 bp) or NovaSeq (2x150 bp). In the original analysis: Demultiplexing of reads and collapsing into UMI consensus sequences were performed with MIGEC, and V(D)J alignment was carried out with MiXCR. Vaccine-responding clonotypes were identified with edgeR using replicate PBMC samples, with FDR below 0.01 and a log2 fold change above 5 up to day 15 being required. Each bulk clonotype was labeled CD4 or CD8 based on which sequenced repertoire, CD4 or CD8, contained the clonotype at higher abundance. In TCRdb, the public reads were trimmed at Q25 with fastp and aligned with MiXCR, with productive beta chains retained. Each CDR3 protein gets just one entry, which takes the most common genes and DNA from the rows behind it. The authors' filters were not applied to this entry. This sample is represented by 500,000 to 550,000 distinct CDR3 sequences; just over 20% of them were singletons. The ten largest clones add up to about 17% of the sample.

The treatment or condition tag for this specimen amounts to: live attenuated yellow fever vaccine strain. At every blood-draw timepoint, two biological replicates of bulk PBMCs were collected. A standard Ficoll-Paque protocol was used to isolate PBMCs from peripheral blood. TriZol was used to extract RNA from bulk PBMCs, from CD4 and CD8 fractions, and from dextramer-positive and dextramer-negative fractions. This clonotype was recorded at least ten times. Its antigen is still unknown. The sample holds no much larger clone one base away, and base qualities are not on file. The source was PBMCs, collected less than 25 days after the first yellow fever vaccination. The TCR comes from a young man who received the YFV17D yellow fever vaccine.

The CDR3 protein sequence reads: CASSTPPSYTQYF. DNA sequence: TGTGCCAGCAGCACCCCGCCGAGTTATACGCAGTATTTT. The chain employs TRBV7-6 and TRBJ2-3, with the identity of the D gene unclear. CDR3 length: 13 amino acids, cysteine to phenylalanine. Left in the record is the CDR3 DNA by itself, 39 bases read in frame from the first base. As encoded in the germline V gene, CDR1 is SGHVS while CDR2 is FNYEAQ. Trimming removed 5 bases from V and 7 bases from J, leaving 13 bases between the germline ends.